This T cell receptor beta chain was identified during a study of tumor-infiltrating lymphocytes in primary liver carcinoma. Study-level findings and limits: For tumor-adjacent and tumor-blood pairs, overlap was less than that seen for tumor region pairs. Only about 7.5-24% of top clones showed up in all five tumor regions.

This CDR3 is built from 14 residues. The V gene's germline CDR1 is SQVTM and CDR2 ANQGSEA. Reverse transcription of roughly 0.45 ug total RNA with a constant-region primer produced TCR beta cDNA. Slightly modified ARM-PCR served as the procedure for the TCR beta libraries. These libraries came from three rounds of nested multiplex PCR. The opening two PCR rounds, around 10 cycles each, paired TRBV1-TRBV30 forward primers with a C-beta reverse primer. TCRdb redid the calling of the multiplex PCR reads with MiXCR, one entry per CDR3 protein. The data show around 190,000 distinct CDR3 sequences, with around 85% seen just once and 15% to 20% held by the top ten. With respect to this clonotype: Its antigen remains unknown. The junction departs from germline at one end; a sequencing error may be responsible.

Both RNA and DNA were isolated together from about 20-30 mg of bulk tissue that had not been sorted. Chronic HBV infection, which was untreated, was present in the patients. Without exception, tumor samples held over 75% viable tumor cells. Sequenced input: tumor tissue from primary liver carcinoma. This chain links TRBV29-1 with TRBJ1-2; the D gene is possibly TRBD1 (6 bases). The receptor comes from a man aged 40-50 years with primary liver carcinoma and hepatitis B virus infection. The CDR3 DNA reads TGCAGCGTCAAGTTTGGACAGCCCATCTATGGTTACACCTTC. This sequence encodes CSVKFGQPIYGYTF.